This T cell receptor beta chain came from a study of OX40 agonist ivuxolimab in advanced cancers. Concerning the study at large: The costimulatory receptor OX40 (CD134) was targeted by ivuxolimab, a fully human IgG2 agonistic monoclonal antibody. The paper describes the monotherapy dose-escalation part (N ≈ 50 patients) of the phase I trial of ivuxolimab. Among the roughly 52 dose-escalation patients, some 19 had hepatocellular carcinoma, approximately 15 melanoma, 9 renal cell carcinoma and 9 head and neck cancer. Intravenous ivuxolimab was administered to patients every 2 weeks at six dose levels: 0.01, 0.1, 0.3, 1.5, 3 and 10 mg/kg. A male proportion of 70% to 90% and a mean age of 60 years, ranging from 23 to 79, were recorded for the dose-escalation cohort. Partial responses occurred in three dose-escalation patients, of whom one had hepatocellular carcinoma and two had cutaneous melanoma. Patients were allowed to have had prior anti-PD-1, anti-PD-L1 or anti-CTLA-4 therapy, and roughly 40% of the dose-escalation patients had previously received checkpoint inhibitors. Peripheral TCRbeta sequencing aimed to test whether ivuxolimab altered TCR sequence diversity and caused clonal T-cell expansion.

The trial excluded patients who had a history of autoimmune disease or were on systemic immunosuppression. Peripheral blood for TCR sequencing was collected from all dose cohorts at baseline, on cycle 4 day 1, and on cycle 7 day 1. The samples were drawn from a first-in-human, open-label, multicenter phase I dose-escalation trial of ivuxolimab. The trial enrolled adults with locally advanced or metastatic head and neck squamous cell, hepatocellular, melanoma or renal cell carcinoma. Before TCR sequencing, CD4+ and CD8+ T cells were separately sorted from peripheral blood. In the case of this clone: The antigen this receptor binds is unknown. Within one base of it there is no much larger clone, and no base qualities were kept.

Overall study outcomes, separate from this receptor: Partial responders in the 0.1-3.0 mg/kg groups had among the lowest normalized peripheral clonal expansion, especially among CD8+ T cells. The antigen specificity of the peripheral T cells that underwent clonal expansion was not determined. After ivuxolimab, expanded clones were on average more numerous among CD8+ T cells than among CD4+ T cells. At doses of 0.1 to 3.0 mg/kg, clonal expansion of both CD4+ and CD8+ blood T cells was observed from baseline to week 6. Low levels of normalized T-cell clonal expansion were also seen in some patients who did not respond.

For sequencing of the TCRbeta CDR3 region, genomic DNA was extracted from the sorted cells. The immunoSEQ Assay was used for sequencing of TCRbeta CDR3 regions. The clones in this table, taken by TCRdb from immuneACCESS, are in-frame only. Not every clone is retained; where verified, under half of the shortfall comes from an unresolved V gene, and the cause of the rest is unknown. Present in this sample are just over 50,000 clones, more than 70% of which were seen just once. The ten largest clones add up to roughly 3.6% of the sample. This sample comprised CD4+ or CD8+ T cells sorted from blood, obtained in a trial of the OX40 agonist ivuxolimab. This sequence originates from an adult with an advanced solid tumor such as melanoma, head and neck, liver or kidney cancer.

The nucleotides read TGCGCCAGCAGTAGCGGACAGGGAGACTACGAGCAGTACTTC. Translation gives CASSSGQGDYEQYF. The chain employs TRBV10-1 and TRBJ2-7, with 8 bases matching TRBD1. The CDR3 spans 14 residues, from the cysteine through the phenylalanine. Just the 42-base CDR3 DNA is kept, in frame starting at base 1. CDR1 and CDR2 are drawn from the germline V gene (reference sequence): WNHNN, SYGVQD. Trimming takes 5 bases off V and 3 bases off J; junction bases not matched to a gene: 6.